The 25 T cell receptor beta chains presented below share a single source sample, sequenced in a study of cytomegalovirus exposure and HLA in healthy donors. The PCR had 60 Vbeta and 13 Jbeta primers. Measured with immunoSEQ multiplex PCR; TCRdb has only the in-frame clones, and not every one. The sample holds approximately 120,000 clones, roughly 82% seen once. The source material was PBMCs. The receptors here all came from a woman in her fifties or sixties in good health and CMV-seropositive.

The CDR3 is CASSIGQGARQPQHF. The DNA for the CDR3 is TGTGCCAGTAGTATAGGACAGGGGGCGAGACAGCCCCAGCATTTT. V gene TRBV19 combines with J gene TRBJ1-5, with 10 positions matching TRBD1. Losses at the gene ends were 1 base for V and 7 bases for J; bases not matched to a gene: 4. CDR1 is LNHDA and CDR2 is SQIVND in the germline V gene (reference sequence). This CDR3 contains 15 residues.

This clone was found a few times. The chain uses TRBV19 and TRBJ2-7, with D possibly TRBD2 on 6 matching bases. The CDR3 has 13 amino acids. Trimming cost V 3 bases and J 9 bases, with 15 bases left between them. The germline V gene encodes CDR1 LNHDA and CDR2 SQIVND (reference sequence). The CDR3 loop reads CASSMRDQTRQYF. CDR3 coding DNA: TGTGCCAGTAGTATGCGGGATCAAACCCGGCAGTACTTC.

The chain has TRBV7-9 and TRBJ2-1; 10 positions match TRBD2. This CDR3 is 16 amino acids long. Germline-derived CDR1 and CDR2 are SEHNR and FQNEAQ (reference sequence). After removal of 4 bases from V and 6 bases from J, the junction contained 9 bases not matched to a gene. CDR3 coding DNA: TGTGCCAGCAGCTCAAGAGCGGGAGGGCCTATCAATGAGCAGTTCTTC. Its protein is CASSSRAGGPINEQFF.

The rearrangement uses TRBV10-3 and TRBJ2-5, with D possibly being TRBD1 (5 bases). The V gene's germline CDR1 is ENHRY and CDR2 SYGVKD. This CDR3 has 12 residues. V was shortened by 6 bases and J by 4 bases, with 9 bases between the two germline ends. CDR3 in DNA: TGTGCCATCAGACAGGAAGGAGAGACCCAGTACTTC. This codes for CAIRQEGETQYF.

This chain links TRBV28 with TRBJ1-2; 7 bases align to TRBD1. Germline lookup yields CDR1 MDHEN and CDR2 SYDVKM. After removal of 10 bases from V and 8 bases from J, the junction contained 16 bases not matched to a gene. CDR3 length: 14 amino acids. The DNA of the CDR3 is TGTGCCACACCGAATCCACAGGGGTCCCTCGGCTACACCTTC. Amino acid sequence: CATPNPQGSLGYTF.

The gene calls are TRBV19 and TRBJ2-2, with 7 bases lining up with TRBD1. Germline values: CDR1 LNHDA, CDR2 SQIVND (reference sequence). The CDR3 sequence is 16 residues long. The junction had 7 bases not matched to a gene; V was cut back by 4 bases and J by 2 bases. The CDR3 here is CASSRIQGSNTGELFF. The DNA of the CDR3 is TGTGCCAGTAGTAGAATACAGGGGTCCAACACCGGGGAGCTGTTTTTT.

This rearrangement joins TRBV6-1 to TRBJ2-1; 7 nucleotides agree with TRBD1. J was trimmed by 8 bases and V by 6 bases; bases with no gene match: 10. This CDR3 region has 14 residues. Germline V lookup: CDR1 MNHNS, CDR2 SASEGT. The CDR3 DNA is TGTGCCAGCAGCGACCCCGGGACAGTGGATGAGCAGTTCTTC. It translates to CASSDPGTVDEQFF.

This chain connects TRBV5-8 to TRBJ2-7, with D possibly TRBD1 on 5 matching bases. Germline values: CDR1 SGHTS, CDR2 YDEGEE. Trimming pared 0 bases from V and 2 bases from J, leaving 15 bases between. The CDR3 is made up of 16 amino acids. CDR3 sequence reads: CASSLVTRVVPYEQYF. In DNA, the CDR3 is TGTGCCAGCAGCTTGGTGACCAGGGTAGTCCCCTACGAGCAGTACTTC.

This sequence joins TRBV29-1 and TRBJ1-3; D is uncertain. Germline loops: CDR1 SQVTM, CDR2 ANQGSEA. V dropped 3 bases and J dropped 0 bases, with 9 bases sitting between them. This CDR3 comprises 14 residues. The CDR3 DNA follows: TGCAGCGTTGAGCCGGGAGACTCTGGAAACACCATATATTTT. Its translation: CSVEPGDSGNTIYF.

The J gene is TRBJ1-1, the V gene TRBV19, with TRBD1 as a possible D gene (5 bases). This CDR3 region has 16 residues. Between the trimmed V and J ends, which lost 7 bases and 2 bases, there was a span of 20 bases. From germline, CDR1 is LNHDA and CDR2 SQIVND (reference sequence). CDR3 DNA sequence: TGTGCCAGTACCGATGTGGCAGGGAGGGGAAACACTGAAGCTTTCTTT. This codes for CASTDVAGRGNTEAFF. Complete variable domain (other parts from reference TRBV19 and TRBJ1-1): DGGITQSPKYLFRKEGQNVTLSCEQNLNHDAMYWYRQDPGQGLRLIYYSQIVNDFQKGDIAEGYSVSREKKESFPLTVTSAQKNPTAFYLCASTDVAGRGNTEAFFGQGTRLTVV.

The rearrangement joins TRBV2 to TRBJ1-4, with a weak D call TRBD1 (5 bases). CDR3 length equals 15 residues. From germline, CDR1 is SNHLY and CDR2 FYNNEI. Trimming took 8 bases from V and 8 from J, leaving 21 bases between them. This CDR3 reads CASLDDGPHREKLFF. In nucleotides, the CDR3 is TGTGCCAGCTTAGACGACGGGCCTCACAGGGAAAAACTGTTTTTT. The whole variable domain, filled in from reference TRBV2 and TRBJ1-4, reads EPEVTQTPSHQVTQMGQEVILRCVPISNHLYFYWYRQILGQKVEFLVSFYNNEISEKSEIFDDQFSVERPDGSNFTLKIRSTKLEDSAMYFCASLDDGPHREKLFFGSGTQLSVL.

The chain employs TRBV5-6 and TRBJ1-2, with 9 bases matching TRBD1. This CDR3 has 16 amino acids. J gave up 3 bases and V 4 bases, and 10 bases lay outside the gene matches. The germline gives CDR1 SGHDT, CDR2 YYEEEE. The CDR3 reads CASSPGTGFSHYGYTF. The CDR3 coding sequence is TGTGCCAGCAGCCCCGGGACAGGGTTTAGCCACTATGGCTACACCTTC. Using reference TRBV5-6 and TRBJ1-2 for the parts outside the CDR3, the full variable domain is DAGVTQSPTHLIKTRGQQVTLRCSPKSGHDTVSWYQQALGQGPQFIFQYYEEEERQRGNFPDRFSGHQFPNYSSELNVNALLLGDSALYLCASSPGTGFSHYGYTFGSGTRLTVV.

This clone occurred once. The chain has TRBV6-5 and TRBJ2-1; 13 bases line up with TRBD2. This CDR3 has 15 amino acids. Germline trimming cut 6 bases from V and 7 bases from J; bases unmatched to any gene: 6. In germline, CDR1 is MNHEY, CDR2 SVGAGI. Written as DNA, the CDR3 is TGTGCCAGCAGCCAATCGGGACTAGCGGGGAATGAGCAGTTCTTC. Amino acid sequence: CASSQSGLAGNEQFF.

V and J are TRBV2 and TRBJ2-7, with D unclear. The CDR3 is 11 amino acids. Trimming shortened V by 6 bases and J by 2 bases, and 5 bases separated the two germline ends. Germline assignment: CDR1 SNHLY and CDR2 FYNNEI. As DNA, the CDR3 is TGTGCCAGCAGCCAGACCTACGAGCAGTACTTC. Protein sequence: CASSQTYEQYF.

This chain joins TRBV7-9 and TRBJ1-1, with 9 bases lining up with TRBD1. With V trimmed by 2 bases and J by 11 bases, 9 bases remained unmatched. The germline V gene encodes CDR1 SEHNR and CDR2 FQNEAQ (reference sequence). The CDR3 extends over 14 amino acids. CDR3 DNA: TGTGCCAGCAGCTTACTAACAGGGGGCGCGGGTGCTTTCTTT. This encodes CASSLLTGGAGAFF.

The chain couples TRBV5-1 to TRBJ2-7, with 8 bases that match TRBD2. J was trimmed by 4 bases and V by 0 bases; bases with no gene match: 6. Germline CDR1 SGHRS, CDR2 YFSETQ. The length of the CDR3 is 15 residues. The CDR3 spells CASSLGTSGPYEQYF. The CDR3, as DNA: TGCGCCAGCAGCTTGGGAACTAGCGGACCTTACGAGCAGTACTTC.

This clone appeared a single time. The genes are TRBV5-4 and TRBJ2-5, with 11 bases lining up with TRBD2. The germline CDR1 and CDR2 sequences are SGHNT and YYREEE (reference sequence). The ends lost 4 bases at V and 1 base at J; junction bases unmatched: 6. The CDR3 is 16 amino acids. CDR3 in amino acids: CASSMRSGGVQETQYF. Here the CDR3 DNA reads TGTGCCAGCAGCATGCGTAGCGGGGGGGTCCAAGAGACCCAGTACTTC.

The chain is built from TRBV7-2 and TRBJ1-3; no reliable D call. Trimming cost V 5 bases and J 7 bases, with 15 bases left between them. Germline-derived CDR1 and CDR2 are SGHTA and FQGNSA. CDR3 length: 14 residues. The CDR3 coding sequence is TGTGCCAGCAGCCTCCGGGTCCCACTTAACACCATATATTTT. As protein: CASSLRVPLNTIYF.

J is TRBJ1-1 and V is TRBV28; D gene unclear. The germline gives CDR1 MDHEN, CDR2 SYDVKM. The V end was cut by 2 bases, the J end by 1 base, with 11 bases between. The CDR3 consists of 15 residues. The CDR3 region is CASSLGGLRNTEAFF. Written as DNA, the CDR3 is TGTGCCAGCAGTTTAGGAGGGCTTCGGAACACTGAAGCTTTCTTT.

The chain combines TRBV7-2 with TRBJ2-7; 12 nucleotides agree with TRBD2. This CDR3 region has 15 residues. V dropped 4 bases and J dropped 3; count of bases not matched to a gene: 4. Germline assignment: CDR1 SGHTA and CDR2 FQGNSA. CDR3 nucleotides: TGTGCCAGCAGCTCGACTAGCGGGAGTATCTACGAGCAGTACTTC. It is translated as CASSSTSGSIYEQYF.

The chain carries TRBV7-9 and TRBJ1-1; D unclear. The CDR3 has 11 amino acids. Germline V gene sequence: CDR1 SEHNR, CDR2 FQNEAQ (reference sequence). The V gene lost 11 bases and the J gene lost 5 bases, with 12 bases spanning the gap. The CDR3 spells CAPRNDTEAFF. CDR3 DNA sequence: TGTGCCCCGCGGAATGATACTGAAGCTTTCTTT.

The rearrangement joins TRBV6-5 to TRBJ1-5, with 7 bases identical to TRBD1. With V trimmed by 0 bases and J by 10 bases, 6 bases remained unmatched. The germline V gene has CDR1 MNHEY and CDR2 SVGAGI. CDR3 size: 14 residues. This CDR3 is CASSYSQGGYPQHF. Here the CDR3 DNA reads TGTGCCAGCAGTTACTCGCAGGGGGGATATCCCCAGCATTTT.

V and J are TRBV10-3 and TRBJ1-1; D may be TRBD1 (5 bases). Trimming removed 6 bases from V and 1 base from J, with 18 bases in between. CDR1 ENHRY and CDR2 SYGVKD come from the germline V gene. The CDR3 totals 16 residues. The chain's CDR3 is CAISDITRDSNTEAFF. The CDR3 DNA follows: TGTGCCATCAGCGACATCACCAGGGATTCGAACACTGAAGCTTTCTTT.

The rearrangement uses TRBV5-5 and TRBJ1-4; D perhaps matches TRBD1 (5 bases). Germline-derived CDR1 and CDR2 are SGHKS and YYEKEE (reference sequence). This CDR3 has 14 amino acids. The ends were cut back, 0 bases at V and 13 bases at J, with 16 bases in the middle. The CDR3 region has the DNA TGTGCCAGCAGCTTGGACCCCGACAGTAAGGGACTGTTTTTT. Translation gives CASSLDPDSKGLFF.

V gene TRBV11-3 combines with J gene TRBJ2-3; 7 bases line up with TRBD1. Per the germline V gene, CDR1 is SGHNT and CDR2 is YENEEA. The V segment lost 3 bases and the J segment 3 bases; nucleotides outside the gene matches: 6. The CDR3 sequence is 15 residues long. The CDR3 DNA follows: TGTGCCAGCAGCTTGGGGGACAGTCTAACAGATACGCAGTATTTT. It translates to CASSLGDSLTDTQYF.